This T cell receptor (beta chain) was identified in a study of blood T cell repertoires in COVID-19. Measured with immunoSEQ multiplex PCR; TCRdb has only the in-frame clones, and not every one. The table lists around 40,000 clones, roughly 85% of them singletons. The CDR3 is 15 residues long. CDR1 SNHLY and CDR2 FYNNEI come from the germline V gene. V was shortened by 2 bases and J by 2 bases, with 10 bases between the two germline ends. What was sequenced was peripheral blood. This clonotype was obtained from a human donor in a cohort sampled during active COVID-19. This rearrangement joins TRBV2 to TRBJ1-5; no definite D call. CDR3 loop: CASSEILSGNQPQHF. The CDR3 bases are TGTGCCAGCAGTGAAATTTTGAGCGGCAATCAGCCCCAGCATTTT.